Listed below are T cell receptor beta chains from one sample, sequenced in a study of shared clonotypes between healthy human individuals. Profiled with immunoSEQ multiplex PCR; TCRdb holds only in-frame clones, not every one. The top ten hold 0.5% to 0.65% of the sample, which has about 1.1 million clones, around 82% seen once. The sample taken for sequencing was memory CD4+ T cells from PBMCs. The receptors were sampled from a man between 18 and 35 years old in good health. Some clones in this sample may be carry-over from other donors' samples. Each CDR3 is given without its conserved first and last residue.

TRBJ2-7 | TRBV7-2 | ASSLVGYGYEQY
TRBJ2-7 | TRBV28 | ASSLWGFRTKDYEQY
TRBJ2-1 | TRBV19 | ASSTRRRTGFSEQF
TRBJ1-3 | TRBV9 | ASRPPRSSGNTIY
TRBJ2-7 | TRBV6-5 | ASSYSMGQGNEY
TRBJ1-1 | TRBV7-2 | ASSSQTQGETF
TRBJ2-3 | TRBV7-2 | ASSSDRGKGPDTQY
TRBJ1-5 | TRBV9 | ASSYLGGSNQPQH
TRBJ2-3 | TRBV9 | ASSFTASTDTQY
TRBJ2-7 | TRBV6-6 | ASSYDWGAGSYEQY
TRBJ1-2 | TRBV19 | ASSIWNRANYGYT
TRBJ1-1 | TRBV6-5 | ASSSWAGNTEAF
TRBJ2-5 | TRBV4-1 | ASRPWGGQETQY
TRBJ1-5 | TRBV6-6 | ASGGAQPQH
TRBJ2-7 | TRBV6-1 | ASSEATGEWYEQY
TRBJ1-1 | TRBV19 | ASSISPWGNEGAF
TRBJ2-5 | TRBV6-5 | ASTELAGRTQY